This T cell receptor (beta chain) was found in a study of blood T cell repertoires in COVID-19. Whole-study context: Donors in the United States, Italy and Spain gave samples during acute or convalescent COVID-19. Sample material is recorded as cDNA or gDNA derived from T cells, B-cell-depleted T cells, or PBMCs.

Produced via immunoSEQ multiplex PCR; TCRdb's table is partial and in-frame only. The repertoire holds over 200,000 clones, with approximately 90% as singletons. Trimming cost V 4 bases and J 0 bases, with 7 bases left between them. CDR1 SNHLY and CDR2 FYNNEI come from the germline V gene. CDR3 length: 14 residues. This sequence joins TRBV2 and TRBJ1-5; D gene uncertain. The sequence derives from an elderly man with acute or convalescent COVID-19. Input material: peripheral blood. CDR3 sequence: CASSVQYSNQPQHF. The DNA of the CDR3 is TGTGCCAGCAGTGTACAGTATAGCAATCAGCCCCAGCATTTT.